This TCR beta chain was retrieved from a study of breast tumors, draining lymph nodes, adjacent tissues. Whole-study findings and limits: Tumor TCR diversity was below lymph nodes but above nontumor tissue. Tumor and nontumor repertoires were significantly more similar in luminal-like than in basal-like breast cancer. Most tumor T cells seemingly derive from lymph node, then expand in tumor. The lymph node origin of tumor T cells was framed as consistent with a hypothesis, not demonstrated.

In the case of this clonotype: Its antigen remains unidentified.

V lost 4 bases to trimming and J lost 9 bases, with 16 bases between them. The length of the CDR3 is 15 residues. Germline V CDR1 and CDR2: LNHDA, SQIVND (reference sequence). The lymph nodes were axillary draining lymph nodes from breast cancer patients. TCRdb passed the multiplex PCR reads through MiXCR, listing each CDR3 protein once. The top ten clones hold about 1% of a sample with approximately 280,000 distinct CDR3 sequences, around 30% of them seen once. This sequence joins TRBV19 and TRBJ1-6; D remains unclear. Input material: axillary lymph node tissue. The receptor was derived from a female donor with breast cancer. Some clones in this sample may be carry-over from other donors' samples. The CDR3 here is CASSTSGRFCSPLHF. In DNA, the CDR3 is TGTGCCAGTAGTACTAGCGGGAGGTTTTGTTCACCCCTCCACTTT.